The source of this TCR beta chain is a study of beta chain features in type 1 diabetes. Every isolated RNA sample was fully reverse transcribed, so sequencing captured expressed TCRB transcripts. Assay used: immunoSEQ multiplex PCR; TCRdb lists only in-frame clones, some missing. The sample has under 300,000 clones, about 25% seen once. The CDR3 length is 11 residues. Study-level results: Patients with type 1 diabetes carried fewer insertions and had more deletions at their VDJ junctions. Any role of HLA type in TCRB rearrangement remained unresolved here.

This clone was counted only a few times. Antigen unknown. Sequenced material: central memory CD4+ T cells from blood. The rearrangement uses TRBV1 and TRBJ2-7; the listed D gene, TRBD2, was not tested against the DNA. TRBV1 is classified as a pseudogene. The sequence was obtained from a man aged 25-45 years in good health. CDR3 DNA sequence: TGCACCAGCAGCCCCCCTGAGGAGCAGTACTTC. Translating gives CTSSPPEEQYF.